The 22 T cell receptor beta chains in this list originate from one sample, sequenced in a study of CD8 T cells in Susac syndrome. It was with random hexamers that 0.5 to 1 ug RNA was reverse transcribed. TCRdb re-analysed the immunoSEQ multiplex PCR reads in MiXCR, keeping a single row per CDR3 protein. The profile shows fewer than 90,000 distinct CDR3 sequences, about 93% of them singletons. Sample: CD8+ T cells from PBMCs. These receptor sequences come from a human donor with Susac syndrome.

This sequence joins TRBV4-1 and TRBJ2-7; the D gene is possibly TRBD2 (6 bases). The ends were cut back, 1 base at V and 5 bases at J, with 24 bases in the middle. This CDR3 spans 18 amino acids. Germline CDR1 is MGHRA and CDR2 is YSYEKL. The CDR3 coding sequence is TGCGCCAGCAGCCAAGGGATTGTGGGAGGACCATTAGCCGACGAGCAGTACTTC. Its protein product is CASSQGIVGGPLADEQYF.

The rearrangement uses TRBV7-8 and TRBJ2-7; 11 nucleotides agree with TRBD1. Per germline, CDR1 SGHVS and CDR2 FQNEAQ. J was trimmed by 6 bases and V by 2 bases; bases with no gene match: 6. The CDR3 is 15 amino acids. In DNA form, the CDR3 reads TGTGCCAGCAGCTTATTCCCAGGGACAGGGGGCGAGCAGTACTTC. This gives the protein CASSLFPGTGGEQYF.

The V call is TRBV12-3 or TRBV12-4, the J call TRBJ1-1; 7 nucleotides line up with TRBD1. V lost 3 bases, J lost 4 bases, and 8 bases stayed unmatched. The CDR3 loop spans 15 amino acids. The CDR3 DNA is TGTGCCAGCAGTTTGGGTGACAGGGCGAGCACTGAAGCTTTCTTT. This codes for CASSLGDRASTEAFF.

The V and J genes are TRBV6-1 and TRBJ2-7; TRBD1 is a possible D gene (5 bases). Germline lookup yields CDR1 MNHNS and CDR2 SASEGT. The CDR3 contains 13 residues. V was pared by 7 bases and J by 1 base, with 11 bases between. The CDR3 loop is CASTIGQSYEQYF. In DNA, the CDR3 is TGTGCCAGCACCATTGGACAATCCTACGAGCAGTACTTC.

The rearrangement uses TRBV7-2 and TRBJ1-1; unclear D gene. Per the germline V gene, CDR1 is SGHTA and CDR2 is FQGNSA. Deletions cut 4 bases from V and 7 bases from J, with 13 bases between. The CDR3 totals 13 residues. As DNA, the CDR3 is TGTGCCAGCAGCTCGGGTCTCCCAGGTGAAGCTTTCTTT. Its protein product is CASSSGLPGEAFF.

The CDR3 DNA follows: TGTGCCAGCAGTCGAAGCGGGAGAAACTACGAGCAGTACTTC. Protein: CASSRSGRNYEQYF. This sequence joins TRBV28 and TRBJ2-7; the match to TRBD2 covers 8 bases. Germline assignment: CDR1 MDHEN and CDR2 SYDVKM. After removal of 5 bases from V and 3 bases from J, the junction contained 6 bases not matched to a gene. The CDR3 has 14 residues. Together with reference TRBV28 and TRBJ2-7, the CDR3 gives the full variable domain: DVKVTQSSRYLVKRTGEKVFLECVQDMDHENMFWYRQDPGLGLRLIYFSYDVKMKEKGDIPEGYSVSREKKERFSLILESASTNQTSMYLCASSRSGRNYEQYFGPGTRLTVT.

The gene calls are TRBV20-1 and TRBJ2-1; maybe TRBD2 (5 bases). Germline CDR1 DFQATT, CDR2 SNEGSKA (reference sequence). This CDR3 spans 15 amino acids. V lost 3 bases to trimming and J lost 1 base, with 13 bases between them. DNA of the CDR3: TGCAGTGCTAGTCCGGGAAGCAGGTCCTACAATGAGCAGTTCTTC. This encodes CSASPGSRSYNEQFF.

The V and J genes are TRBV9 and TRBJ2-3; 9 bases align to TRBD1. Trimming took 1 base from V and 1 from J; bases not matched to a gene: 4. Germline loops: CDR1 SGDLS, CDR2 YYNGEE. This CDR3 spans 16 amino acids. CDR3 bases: TGTGCCAGCAGCGTACCTAGGGACAGGGGCACAGATACGCAGTATTTT. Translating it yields CASSVPRDRGTDTQYF.

Here the CDR3 reads CASSLRSYSYEQYF. The CDR3 coding sequence is TGTGCCAGCAGTCTCAGGTCTTACTCCTACGAGCAGTACTTC. V and J are TRBV27 and TRBJ2-7; the D is unclear. V was trimmed by 5 bases and J by 0 bases, leaving 11 bases between them. This CDR3 contains 14 residues. Germline V lookup: CDR1 MNHEY, CDR2 SMNVEV (reference sequence).

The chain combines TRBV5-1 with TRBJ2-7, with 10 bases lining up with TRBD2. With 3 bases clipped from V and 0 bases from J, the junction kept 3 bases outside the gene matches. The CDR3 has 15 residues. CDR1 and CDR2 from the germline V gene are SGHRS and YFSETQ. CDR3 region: CASSYGTSDSYEQYF. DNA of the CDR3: TGCGCCAGCAGCTACGGGACTAGCGACTCCTACGAGCAGTACTTC.

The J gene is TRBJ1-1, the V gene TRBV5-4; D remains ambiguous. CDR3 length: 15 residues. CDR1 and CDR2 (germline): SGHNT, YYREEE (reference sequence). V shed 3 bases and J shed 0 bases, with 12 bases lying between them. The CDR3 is CASSSRIGLNTEAFF. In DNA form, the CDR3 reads TGTGCCAGCAGCTCCCGGATAGGGCTGAACACTGAAGCTTTCTTT.

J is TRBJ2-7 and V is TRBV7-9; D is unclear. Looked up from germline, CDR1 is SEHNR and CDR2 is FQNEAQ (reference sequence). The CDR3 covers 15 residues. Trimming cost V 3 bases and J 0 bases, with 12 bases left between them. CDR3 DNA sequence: TGTGCCAGCAGCTTCTCGTTAGGTTACTCCTACGAGCAGTACTTC. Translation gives CASSFSLGYSYEQYF.

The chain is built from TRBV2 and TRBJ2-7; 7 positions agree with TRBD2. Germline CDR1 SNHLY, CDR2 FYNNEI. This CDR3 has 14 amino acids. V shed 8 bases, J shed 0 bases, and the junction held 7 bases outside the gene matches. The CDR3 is CASREAGTSYEQYF. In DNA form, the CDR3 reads TGTGCCAGCCGGGAAGCGGGAACCTCCTACGAGCAGTACTTC.

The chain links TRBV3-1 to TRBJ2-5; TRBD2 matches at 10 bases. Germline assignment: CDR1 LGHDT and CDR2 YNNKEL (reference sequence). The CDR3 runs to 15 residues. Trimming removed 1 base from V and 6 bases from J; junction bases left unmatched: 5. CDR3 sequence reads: CASSQAPSGRKTQYF. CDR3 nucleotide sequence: TGTGCCAGCAGCCAAGCGCCTAGCGGGAGAAAGACCCAGTACTTC.

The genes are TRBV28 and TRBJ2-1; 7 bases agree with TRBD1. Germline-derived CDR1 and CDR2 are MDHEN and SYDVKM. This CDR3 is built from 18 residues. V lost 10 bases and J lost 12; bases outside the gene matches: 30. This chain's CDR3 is CATSTTTGQRKTRSVQFF. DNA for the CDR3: TGTGCCACCTCCACCACCACGGGACAGAGAAAAACTCGGTCTGTGCAGTTCTTC.

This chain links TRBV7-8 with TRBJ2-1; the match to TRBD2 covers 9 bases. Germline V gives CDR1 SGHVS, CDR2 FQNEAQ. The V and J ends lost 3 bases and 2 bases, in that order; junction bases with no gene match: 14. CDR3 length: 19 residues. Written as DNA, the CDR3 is TGTGCCAGCAGCTTTTTTAGTAGCGGGAGAAGTCCGGCCTACAATGAGCAGTTCTTC. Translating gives CASSFFSSGRSPAYNEQFF.

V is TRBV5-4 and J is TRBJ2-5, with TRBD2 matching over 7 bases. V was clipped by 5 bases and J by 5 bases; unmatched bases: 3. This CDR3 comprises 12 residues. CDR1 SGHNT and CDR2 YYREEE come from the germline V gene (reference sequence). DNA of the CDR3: TGTGCCAGCAGGAGGGAGGGGGAGACCCAGTACTTC. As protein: CASRREGETQYF.

CDR3 DNA sequence: TGTGCCTGGAGTGGGAGGGGGGGTCAGCCCCAGCATTTT. It specifies CAWSGRGGQPQHF. This chain uses TRBV30 with TRBJ1-5; a weak D match, TRBD1 (6 bases). CDR1 is GTSNPN, CDR2 SVGIG, per germline (reference sequence). CDR3 length: 13 residues. V lost 1 base and J 6 bases, leaving 10 bases between the germline ends.

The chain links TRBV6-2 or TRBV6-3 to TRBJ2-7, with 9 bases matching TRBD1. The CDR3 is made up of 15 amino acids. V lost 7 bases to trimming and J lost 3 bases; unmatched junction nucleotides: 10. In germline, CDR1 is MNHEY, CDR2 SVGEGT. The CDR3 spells CASNLQGAVGYEQYF. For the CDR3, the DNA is TGTGCCAGCAATCTACAGGGGGCGGTCGGCTACGAGCAGTACTTC.

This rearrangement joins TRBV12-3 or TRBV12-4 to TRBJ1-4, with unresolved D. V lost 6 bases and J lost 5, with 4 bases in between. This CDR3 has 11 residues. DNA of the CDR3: TGTGCCAGCAGACGCAATGAAAAACTGTTTTTT. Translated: CASRRNEKLFF.

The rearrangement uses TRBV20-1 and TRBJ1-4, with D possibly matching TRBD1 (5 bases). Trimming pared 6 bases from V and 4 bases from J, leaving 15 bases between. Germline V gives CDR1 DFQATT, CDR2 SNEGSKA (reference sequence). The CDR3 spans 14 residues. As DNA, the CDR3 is TGCAGTGCCGAAGACCGGGACCTTAATGAAAAACTGTTTTTT. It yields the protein CSAEDRDLNEKLFF.

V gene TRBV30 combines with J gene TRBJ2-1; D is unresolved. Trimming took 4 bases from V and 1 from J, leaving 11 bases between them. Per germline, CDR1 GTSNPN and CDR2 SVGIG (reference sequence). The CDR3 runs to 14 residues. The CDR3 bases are TGTGCCTGGACGGGCGGATCATCCTACAATGAGCAGTTCTTC. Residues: CAWTGGSSYNEQFF.